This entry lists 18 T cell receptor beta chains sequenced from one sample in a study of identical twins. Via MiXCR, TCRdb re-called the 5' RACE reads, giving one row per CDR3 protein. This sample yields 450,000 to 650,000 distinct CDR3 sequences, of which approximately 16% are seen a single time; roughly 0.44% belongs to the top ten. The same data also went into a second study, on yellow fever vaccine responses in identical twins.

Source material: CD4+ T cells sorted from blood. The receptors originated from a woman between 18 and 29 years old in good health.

This CDR3 is CASNPQGGGTEAFF. The CDR3 DNA reads as TGTGCCAGCAACCCACAGGGGGGAGGGACTGAAGCTTTCTTT. The genes are TRBV6-1 and TRBJ1-1; 8 positions agree with TRBD1. Per the germline V gene, CDR1 is MNHNS and CDR2 is SASEGT. The CDR3 length is 14 residues. J lost 5 bases, V lost 7 bases, and 9 bases had no gene match.

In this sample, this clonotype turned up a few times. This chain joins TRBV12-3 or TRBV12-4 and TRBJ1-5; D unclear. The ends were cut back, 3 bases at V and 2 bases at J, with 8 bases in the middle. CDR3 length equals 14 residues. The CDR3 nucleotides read TGTGCCAGCAGTTTTGGATATGGCAATCAGCCCCAGCATTTT. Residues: CASSFGYGNQPQHF.

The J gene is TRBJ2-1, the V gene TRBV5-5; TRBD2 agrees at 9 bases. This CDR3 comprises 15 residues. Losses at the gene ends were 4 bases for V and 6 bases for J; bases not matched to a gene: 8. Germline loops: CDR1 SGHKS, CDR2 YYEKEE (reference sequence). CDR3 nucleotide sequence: TGTGCCAGCAGCCCCCGGGGACTAGCCCTCAATGAGCAGTTCTTC. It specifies CASSPRGLALNEQFF.

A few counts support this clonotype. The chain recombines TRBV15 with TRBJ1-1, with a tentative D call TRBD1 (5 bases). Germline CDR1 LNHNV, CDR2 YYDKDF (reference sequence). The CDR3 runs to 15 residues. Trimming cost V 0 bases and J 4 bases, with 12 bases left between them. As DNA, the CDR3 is TGTGCCACCAGCAGAGATAGTCAGGGAGGCACTGAAGCTTTCTTT. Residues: CATSRDSQGGTEAFF.

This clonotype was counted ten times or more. The CDR3 protein is CASSSGWNYGYTF. In DNA, the CDR3 is TGTGCCAGCAGTTCGGGGTGGAACTATGGCTACACCTTC. The V gene is TRBV12-3 or TRBV12-4, the J gene TRBJ1-2; no clear D gene. V lost 4 bases and J 2 bases, leaving 8 bases between the germline ends. The CDR3 is 13 residues long.

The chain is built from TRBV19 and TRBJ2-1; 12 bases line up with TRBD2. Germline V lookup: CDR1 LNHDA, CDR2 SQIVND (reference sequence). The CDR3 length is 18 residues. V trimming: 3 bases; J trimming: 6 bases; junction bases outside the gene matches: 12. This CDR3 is CASSMRVASGRAGNEQFF. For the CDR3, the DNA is TGTGCCAGTAGTATGCGCGTAGCTAGCGGGAGGGCGGGCAATGAGCAGTTCTTC.

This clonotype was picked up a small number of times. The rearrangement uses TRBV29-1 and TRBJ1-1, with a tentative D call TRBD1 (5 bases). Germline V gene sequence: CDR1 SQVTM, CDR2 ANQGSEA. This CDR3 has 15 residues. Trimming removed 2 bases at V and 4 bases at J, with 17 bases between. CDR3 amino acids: CSVERIGAGTTEAFF. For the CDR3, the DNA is TGCAGCGTTGAACGGATCGGGGCTGGGACCACTGAAGCTTTCTTT.

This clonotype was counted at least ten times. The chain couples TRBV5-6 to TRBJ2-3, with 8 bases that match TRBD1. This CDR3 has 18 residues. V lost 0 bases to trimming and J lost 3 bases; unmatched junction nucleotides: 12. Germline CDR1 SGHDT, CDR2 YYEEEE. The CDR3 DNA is TGTGCCAGCAGCTTGGTAATCCATCAGGGGGCTGGTACAGATACGCAGTATTTT. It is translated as CASSLVIHQGAGTDTQYF.

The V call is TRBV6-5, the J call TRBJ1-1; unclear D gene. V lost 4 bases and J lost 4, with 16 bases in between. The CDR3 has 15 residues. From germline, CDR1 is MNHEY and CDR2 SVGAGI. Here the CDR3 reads CASSFGPLRGTEAFF. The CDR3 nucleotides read TGTGCCAGCAGTTTCGGACCGTTACGTGGCACTGAAGCTTTCTTT.

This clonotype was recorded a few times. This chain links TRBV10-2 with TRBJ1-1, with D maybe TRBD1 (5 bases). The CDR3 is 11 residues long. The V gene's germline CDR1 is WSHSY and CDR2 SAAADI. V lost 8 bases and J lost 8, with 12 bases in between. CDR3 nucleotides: TGCGCCAGCGTGGGGGGAGGAGAAGCTTTCTTT. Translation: CASVGGGEAFF.

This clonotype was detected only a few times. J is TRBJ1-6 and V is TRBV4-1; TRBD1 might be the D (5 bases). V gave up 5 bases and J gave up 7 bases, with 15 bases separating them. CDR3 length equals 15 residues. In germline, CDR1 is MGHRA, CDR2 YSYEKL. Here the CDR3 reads CASSRAGDENSPLHF. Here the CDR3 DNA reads TGCGCCAGCAGCAGAGCGGGGGATGAGAATTCACCCCTCCACTTT.

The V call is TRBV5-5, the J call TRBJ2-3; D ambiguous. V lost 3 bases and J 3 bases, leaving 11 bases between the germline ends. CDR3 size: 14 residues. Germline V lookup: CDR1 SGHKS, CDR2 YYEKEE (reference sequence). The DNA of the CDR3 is TGTGCCAGCAGCTCCTCGGGCCCAACAGATACGCAGTATTTT. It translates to CASSSSGPTDTQYF.

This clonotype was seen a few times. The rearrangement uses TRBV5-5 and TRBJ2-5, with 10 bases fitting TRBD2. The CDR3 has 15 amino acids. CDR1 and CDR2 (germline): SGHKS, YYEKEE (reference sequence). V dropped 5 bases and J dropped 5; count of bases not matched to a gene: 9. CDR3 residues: CASSGVLTSGETQYF. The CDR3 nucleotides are TGTGCCAGCAGTGGAGTCCTGACTAGCGGGGAGACCCAGTACTTC.

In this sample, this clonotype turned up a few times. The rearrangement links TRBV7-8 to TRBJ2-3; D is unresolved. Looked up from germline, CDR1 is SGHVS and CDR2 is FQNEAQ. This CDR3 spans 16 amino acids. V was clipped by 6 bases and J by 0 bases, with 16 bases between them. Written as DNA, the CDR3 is TGTGCCAGCAGGCCCAAGTACCCCTCTAGCACAGATACGCAGTATTTT. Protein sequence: CASRPKYPSSTDTQYF.

CDR3: CASSFGTIGTGELFF. The CDR3 DNA reads as TGCGCCAGCAGCTTCGGGACTATAGGTACCGGGGAGCTGTTTTTT. The chain uses TRBV5-1 and TRBJ2-2; 7 bases are shared with TRBD2. The germline gives CDR1 SGHRS, CDR2 YFSETQ. After removal of 2 bases from V and 5 bases from J, the junction contained 6 bases not matched to a gene. The CDR3 has 15 residues.

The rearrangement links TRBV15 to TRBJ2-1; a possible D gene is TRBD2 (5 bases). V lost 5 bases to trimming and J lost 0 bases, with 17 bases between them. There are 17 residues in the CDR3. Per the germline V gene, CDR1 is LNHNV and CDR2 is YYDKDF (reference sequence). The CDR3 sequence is CATSQSLGSSSYNEQFF. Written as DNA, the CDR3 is TGTGCCACCAGCCAGTCTTTAGGGAGCAGCTCCTACAATGAGCAGTTCTTC. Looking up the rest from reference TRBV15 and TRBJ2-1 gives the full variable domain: DAMVIQNPRYQVTQFGKPVTLSCSQTLNHNVMYWYQQKSSQAPKLLFHYYDKDFNNEADTPDNFQSRRPNTSFCFLDIRSPGLGDTAMYLCATSQSLGSSSYNEQFFGPGTRLTVL.

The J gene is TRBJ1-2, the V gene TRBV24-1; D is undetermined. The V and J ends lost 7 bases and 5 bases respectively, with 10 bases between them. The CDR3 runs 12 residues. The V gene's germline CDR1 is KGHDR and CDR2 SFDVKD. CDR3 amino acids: CATSPGGYGYTF. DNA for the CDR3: TGTGCCACCAGCCCGGGAGGTTATGGCTACACCTTC.

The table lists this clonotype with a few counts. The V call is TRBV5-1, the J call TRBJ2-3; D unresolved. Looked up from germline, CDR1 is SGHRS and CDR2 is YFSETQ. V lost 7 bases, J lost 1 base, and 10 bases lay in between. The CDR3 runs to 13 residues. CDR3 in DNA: TGCGCCAGCGCCCCCCCCCGCACAGATACGCAGTATTTT. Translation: CASAPPRTDTQYF.